This T cell receptor beta chain was obtained from a study of blood T cell repertoires in COVID-19. TCRdb's table, derived via immunoSEQ multiplex PCR, lists solely in-frame clones and lacks some. The sample carries some 180,000 clones, 80% to 90% recorded once. The germline gives CDR1 LGHNA, CDR2 YNFKEQ. The CDR3 is 16 amino acids. The V and J ends lost 3 bases and 2 bases, in that order; junction bases with no gene match: 7. Only one count was recorded for this clone. Sequenced sample: peripheral blood. The sequence was obtained from a woman aged 40 to 50 with COVID-19, enrolled during active disease. The V and J genes are TRBV4-2 and TRBJ2-3, with 8 bases aligning to TRBD1. Here the CDR3 DNA reads TGTGCCAGCAGCCAGGCCCCAGGGGGCTTCACAGATACGCAGTATTTT. Its translation: CASSQAPGGFTDTQYF.